The rows below give T cell receptor beta chains drawn from one sample of a study of blood T cell repertoires in COVID-19. Using immunoSEQ multiplex PCR, the repertoire was profiled, and TCRdb retains in-frame clones only, with some absent. The repertoire has approximately 100,000 clones, roughly 84% of them found once; the top ten carry about 2%. What was sequenced was peripheral blood. The source of these receptors is a human donor in a cohort sampled during active COVID-19. The CDR3 runs from the conserved cysteine through the conserved F or W. D genes are given only for firm matches. Only some rows state a clone size, as once, few, many or a class for expanded clones.

abundance	v_gene	j_gene	d_gene	CDR3aa	CDR3nt
NA	TRBV18	TRBJ2-5	TRBD2	CASSPPLAGQQETQYF	TGTGCCAGCTCACCACCGCTAGCGGGGCAACAAGAGACCCAGTACTTC
NA	TRBV27	TRBJ1-1	NA	CASRRGHPNTEAFF	TGTGCCAGCAGGAGGGGACATCCGAACACTGAAGCTTTCTTT
NA	TRBV5-1	TRBJ2-7	NA	CASSLGLSEQYF	TGCGCCAGCAGCTTGGGTCTGTCCGAGCAGTACTTC
NA	TRBV6-5	TRBJ1-6	TRBD1	CASSYGTGRDSPLHF	TGTGCCAGCAGTTACGGGACAGGGAGGGATTCACCCCTCCACTTT
NA	TRBV19	TRBJ2-1	TRBD2	CASSTLMTSGRAEEQFF	TGTGCCAGTAGTACCTTAATGACTAGCGGGAGAGCGGAGGAGCAGTTCTTC
NA	TRBV18	TRBJ2-1	NA	CASSPKTGIGLFF	TGTGCCAGCTCACCAAAAACAGGTATTGGGCTGTTCTTC
NA	TRBV27	TRBJ2-7	NA	CASSSLAGWIPYEQYF	TGTGCCAGCAGTTCCTTGGCAGGGTGGATTCCCTACGAGCAGTACTTC
NA	TRBV28	TRBJ1-2	NA	CASSLQGAYGYTF	TGTGCCAGCAGTTTACAGGGCGCTTATGGCTACACCTTC
NA	TRBV5-1	TRBJ1-4	NA	CASSLGSNEKLFF	TGCGCCAGCAGCCTGGGGAGCAATGAAAAACTGTTTTTT
NA	TRBV2	TRBJ2-3	NA	CASSEAGADTQYF	TGTGCCAGCAGTGAAGCGGGCGCAGATACGCAGTATTTT
NA	TRBV5-1	TRBJ2-5	TRBD2	CASSLAGTSGSTETQYF	TGCGCCAGCAGCTTGGCCGGGACTAGCGGGAGCACGGAGACCCAGTACTTC
NA	TRBV19	TRBJ2-1	TRBD1	CASKASGGNNNEQFF	TGTGCCAGTAAGGCTTCAGGGGGAAACAACAATGAGCAGTTCTTC
NA	TRBV7-2	TRBJ1-4	NA	CASSSHSTTNEKLFF	TGTGCCAGCAGCTCGCACAGCACAACTAATGAAAAACTGTTTTTT
NA	TRBV19	TRBJ1-2	NA	CASSTNPPRGGYTF	TGTGCCAGTAGTACTAATCCCCCGCGTGGTGGCTACACCTTC
NA	TRBV27	TRBJ2-1	TRBD2	CASSSSGNLYNEQFF	TGTGCCAGCAGTTCAAGCGGGAATCTCTACAATGAGCAGTTCTTC
NA	TRBV5-5	TRBJ2-2	TRBD1	CASSLQGDTGELFF	TGTGCCAGCAGCCTTCAGGGGGACACCGGGGAGCTGTTTTTT
few	TRBV7-9	TRBJ2-2	TRBD1	CASSAYGQGANTGELFF	TGTGCCAGCAGCGCGTATGGACAGGGAGCGAACACCGGGGAGCTGTTTTTT
NA	TRBV6-6	TRBJ1-1	NA	CASSYPEGIREAFF	TGTGCCAGCAGTTACCCGGAGGGGATTCGTGAAGCTTTCTTT
NA	TRBV3-1/TRBV3-2	TRBJ1-1	TRBD1	CASGDRGLWNTEAFF	TGTGCCAGCGGTGACAGGGGGCTGTGGAACACTGAAGCTTTCTTT
NA	TRBV24-1	TRBJ2-1	TRBD1	CATSAGTGPGWQFF	TGTGCCACCTCGGCTGGGACAGGTCCGGGTTGGCAGTTCTTC
NA	TRBV5-4	TRBJ2-7	TRBD1	CASSLDRGQYEQYF	TGTGCCAGCAGCTTGGACAGGGGGCAGTACGAGCAGTACTTC
NA	TRBV9	TRBJ1-1	NA	CASSVYGTSMNTEAFF	TGTGCCAGCAGCGTGTACGGGACAAGCATGAACACTGAAGCTTTCTTT
NA	TRBV4-2	TRBJ1-5	NA	CASSPGLTSNQPQHF	TGTGCCAGCAGCCCCGGACTCACTAGCAATCAGCCCCAGCATTTT
NA	TRBV3-1/TRBV3-2	TRBJ2-3	TRBD2	CASSQDSAGGRTDTQYF	TGTGCCAGCAGCCAAGATTCGGCGGGGGGACGCACAGATACGCAGTATTTT
NA	TRBV28	TRBJ1-4	NA	CASSWGGTNEKLFF	TGTGCCAGCAGTTGGGGCGGAACAAATGAAAAACTGTTTTTT
NA	TRBV6-1	TRBJ1-2	TRBD1	CASSEAGQAPPRGYTF	TGTGCCAGCAGTGAAGCAGGACAGGCCCCACCTAGAGGCTACACCTTC
NA	TRBV7-6	TRBJ2-1	NA	CASSSAGLGSHFDEQFF	TGTGCCAGCAGCTCCGCAGGGTTGGGGTCGCATTTCGATGAGCAGTTCTTC
NA	TRBV9	TRBJ2-1	TRBD2	CASSPPSGGGVYNEQFF	TGTGCCAGCAGCCCTCCTTCGGGAGGGGGGGTATACAATGAGCAGTTCTTC
once	TRBV27	TRBJ2-3	TRBD2	CASSSPRGGYVNTQYF	TGTGCCAGCAGTTCCCCCCGGGGGGGGTACGTAAATACGCAGTATTTT